Described below is a single T cell receptor beta chain sequence and its context. Sequencing used immunoSEQ multiplex PCR; TCRdb keeps in-frame clones, though not all of them. Here the sample spans approximately 61,000 clones, over 75% being singletons. The data originate from a study of OX40 agonist ivuxolimab in advanced cancers. The CDR3 runs 17 residues. Trimming took 2 bases from V and 5 from J; bases not matched to a gene: 11. Per germline, CDR1 WNHNN and CDR2 SYGVQD (reference sequence). The sample consisted of CD4+ or CD8+ T cells sorted from blood, taken in a trial of the OX40 agonist ivuxolimab. V and J are TRBV10-1 and TRBJ2-2; 7 nucleotides line up with TRBD2. This receptor was identified in an adult with an advanced solid tumor such as melanoma, head and neck, liver or kidney cancer. In nucleotides, the CDR3 is TGCGCCAGCAGTGAGGACCAGCGGGAAATAAAAACCGGGGAGCTGTTTTTT. As protein: CASSEDQREIKTGELFF.